A selection of T cell receptor beta chains follows, all from one sample in a study of blood T cell repertoires in COVID-19. Sequencing used immunoSEQ multiplex PCR; TCRdb keeps in-frame clones, though not all of them. The sample records about 210,000 clones, roughly four fifths being singletons. Specimen: peripheral blood. The receptors shown here come from a woman of 80 years or more with COVID-19, enrolled during active disease. Each CDR3 is given with its conserved first and last residue. D genes are given only for firm matches. Rows give clone size only sometimes, using once, few, many, or a class for an expanded clone.

clone_size: -
j_call: TRBJ1-2
v_call: TRBV20-1
d_call: TRBD1
cdr3_nt: TGCAGTGCTAGTACAGGGGGCTATGGCTACACCTTC
cdr3_aa: CSASTGGYGYTF

clone_size: -
j_call: TRBJ2-2
v_call: TRBV5-6
d_call: TRBD1
cdr3_nt: TGTGCCAGCAGCTGGGGACAGGGGACCGGGGAGCTGTTTTTT
cdr3_aa: CASSWGQGTGELFF

clone_size: -
j_call: TRBJ1-1
v_call: TRBV18
d_call: TRBD1
cdr3_nt: TGTGCCAGCTCTCCTTCAGGGGGCCTGAACACTGAAGCTTTCTTT
cdr3_aa: CASSPSGGLNTEAFF

clone_size: -
j_call: TRBJ1-2
v_call: TRBV5-1
d_call: TRBD1
cdr3_nt: TGCGCCAGCAGCACCGATCCAGGGGGGCCTAACTATGGCTACACCTTC
cdr3_aa: CASSTDPGGPNYGYTF

clone_size: -
j_call: TRBJ1-2
v_call: TRBV6-5
d_call: TRBD1
cdr3_nt: TGTGCCAGCAGCGCGACAGGGCTTGGCTACACCTTC
cdr3_aa: CASSATGLGYTF

clone_size: -
j_call: TRBJ1-3
v_call: TRBV3-1/TRBV3-2
d_call: -
cdr3_nt: TGTGCCAGCAGCCAACCAGGTCTTGGAAACACCATATATTTT
cdr3_aa: CASSQPGLGNTIYF

clone_size: -
j_call: TRBJ1-2
v_call: TRBV3-1/TRBV3-2
d_call: -
cdr3_nt: TGTGCCAGCAGCCAAGCGACCAGGGAATCTGGCTACACCTTC
cdr3_aa: CASSQATRESGYTF

clone_size: -
j_call: TRBJ2-5
v_call: TRBV5-1
d_call: TRBD2
cdr3_nt: TGCGCCAGCAGTTCCCGACTAGCGGGGGCGGAAGAGACCCAGTACTTC
cdr3_aa: CASSSRLAGAEETQYF

clone_size: -
j_call: TRBJ2-1
v_call: TRBV3-1/TRBV3-2
d_call: TRBD2
cdr3_nt: TGTGCCAGCAGCCCCCTGGGCGGGGGGTCCTACAATGAGCAGTTCTTC
cdr3_aa: CASSPLGGGSYNEQFF

clone_size: -
j_call: TRBJ1-2
v_call: TRBV3-1/TRBV3-2
d_call: -
cdr3_nt: TGTGCCAGCAGCCAAGACGACAGGTTTTCGGGCTACACCTTC
cdr3_aa: CASSQDDRFSGYTF

clone_size: once
j_call: TRBJ2-7
v_call: TRBV3-1/TRBV3-2
d_call: -
cdr3_nt: TGTGCCAGCAGCCAAGCACTCGGGTGGGGACACCAAGCCTACGAGCAGTACTTC
cdr3_aa: CASSQALGWGHQAYEQYF

clone_size: -
j_call: TRBJ2-7
v_call: TRBV28
d_call: -
cdr3_nt: TGTGCCAGCAGGAGGGGGAATTACGAGCAGTACTTC
cdr3_aa: CASRRGNYEQYF

clone_size: few
j_call: TRBJ1-1
v_call: TRBV28
d_call: -
cdr3_nt: TGTGCCAGCAGTTCCTCGGGACTCGACACTGAAGCTTTCTTT
cdr3_aa: CASSSSGLDTEAFF

clone_size: many
j_call: TRBJ2-2
v_call: TRBV5-1
d_call: TRBD1
cdr3_nt: TGCGCCAGCAGCTTATTGCCAGGGGGACCTTCGAACACCGGGGAGCTGTTTTTT
cdr3_aa: CASSLLPGGPSNTGELFF

clone_size: -
j_call: TRBJ2-1
v_call: TRBV9
d_call: -
cdr3_nt: TGTGCCAGCAGCGTAGGGCTAGCATTTTACAATGAGCAGTTCTTC
cdr3_aa: CASSVGLAFYNEQFF

clone_size: -
j_call: TRBJ2-4
v_call: TRBV6-5
d_call: -
cdr3_nt: TGTGCCAGCAGTTACTCGATTGGGGCTAAAAACATTCAGTACTTC
cdr3_aa: CASSYSIGAKNIQYF

clone_size: -
j_call: TRBJ1-1
v_call: TRBV6-5
d_call: TRBD1
cdr3_nt: TGTGCCAGCAGTTACTCCGACAGGGTTCGGTCTGAAGCTTTCTTT
cdr3_aa: CASSYSDRVRSEAFF

clone_size: -
j_call: TRBJ1-2
v_call: TRBV5-8
d_call: -
cdr3_nt: TGTGCCAGCAGCTTCCGGGGGAGGGCTGGCTACACCTTC
cdr3_aa: CASSFRGRAGYTF

clone_size: -
j_call: TRBJ2-1
v_call: TRBV7-2
d_call: -
cdr3_nt: TGTGCCAGCAGCTTAGGACTAGGAGGTTACAATGAGCAGTTCTTC
cdr3_aa: CASSLGLGGYNEQFF

clone_size: -
j_call: TRBJ1-2
v_call: TRBV12-3/TRBV12-4
d_call: TRBD1
cdr3_nt: TGTGCCAGCAGTTTGCCAGGGGGGGGCTACACCTTC
cdr3_aa: CASSLPGGGYTF

clone_size: -
j_call: TRBJ1-2
v_call: TRBV5-4
d_call: TRBD1
cdr3_nt: TGTGCCAGCAGCATCCAGGGGGCCCCGTACACCTTC
cdr3_aa: CASSIQGAPYTF

clone_size: -
j_call: TRBJ2-1
v_call: TRBV12-5
d_call: TRBD2
cdr3_nt: TGTGCTAGCGGCACCCTAGCGGGAGCTGAGCAGTTCTTC
cdr3_aa: CASGTLAGAEQFF

clone_size: -
j_call: TRBJ2-5
v_call: TRBV5-1
d_call: TRBD2
cdr3_nt: TGCGCCAGCAGCACAACTAGCGCTCAAGAGACCCAGTACTTC
cdr3_aa: CASSTTSAQETQYF

clone_size: -
j_call: TRBJ1-5
v_call: TRBV10-2
d_call: TRBD1
cdr3_nt: TGCGCCAGCAGCGGTGGCCGGGACAGGGCCTTGGATTTT
cdr3_aa: CASSGGRDRALDF

clone_size: few
j_call: TRBJ2-7
v_call: TRBV6-1
d_call: -
cdr3_nt: TGTGCCAGCAGTGAACGTGGGGCAGGGTCCTACGAGCAGTACTTC
cdr3_aa: CASSERGAGSYEQYF

clone_size: few
j_call: TRBJ1-1
v_call: TRBV18
d_call: -
cdr3_nt: TGTGCCAGCTCCCTCGGGGGTCAGGGCAGGACTGAAGCTTTCTTT
cdr3_aa: CASSLGGQGRTEAFF

clone_size: -
j_call: TRBJ1-1
v_call: TRBV28
d_call: -
cdr3_nt: TGTGCCAGCAGTTTATCGGCTGAAGCTTTCTTT
cdr3_aa: CASSLSAEAFF

clone_size: -
j_call: TRBJ2-7
v_call: TRBV7-2
d_call: TRBD1
cdr3_nt: TGTGCCAGCAGCTTCAGGGGGCCGAGCTCCTACGAGCAGTACTTC
cdr3_aa: CASSFRGPSSYEQYF

clone_size: -
j_call: TRBJ2-7
v_call: TRBV5-1
d_call: -
cdr3_nt: TGCGCCAGCAGCTTGGCCGGGACTGCCTACGAGCAGTACTTC
cdr3_aa: CASSLAGTAYEQYF

clone_size: -
j_call: TRBJ1-2
v_call: TRBV7-9
d_call: TRBD1
cdr3_nt: TGTGCCAGCACCTTAGGACAGGGGTGGGCCATCTTC
cdr3_aa: CASTLGQGWAIF

clone_size: -
j_call: TRBJ1-1
v_call: TRBV6-5
d_call: TRBD1
cdr3_nt: TGTGCCAGCATTACGAGGGGGCGAAGATTCACTGAAGCTTTCTTT
cdr3_aa: CASITRGRRFTEAFF

clone_size: -
j_call: TRBJ1-5
v_call: TRBV28
d_call: -
cdr3_nt: TGTGCCAGCAGTGGGCAGGGAAGTCAGCCCCAGCATTTT
cdr3_aa: CASSGQGSQPQHF

clone_size: -
j_call: TRBJ2-3
v_call: TRBV7-9
d_call: TRBD1
cdr3_nt: TGTGCCAGCGTCCGGGACAGGGGCACAGATACGCAGTATTTT
cdr3_aa: CASVRDRGTDTQYF